Listed below are T cell receptor beta chains from one sample, sequenced in a study of cytomegalovirus exposure and HLA in healthy donors. Here immunoSEQ multiplex PCR was the method, and the copy in TCRdb shows in-frame clones only, minus some. The sample has some 150,000 clones; roughly 80% are singletons. Sequencing used PBMCs. The receptor source for this set is a woman aged 25 to 39 in good health and CMV-seronegative. Both conserved end residues are part of each CDR3. The D gene is left open where the match is weak. Some rows mark clone size as missing; the rest say once, few, many or name a class of expanded clone.

j_call	d_call	clone_size	cdr3_length	v_call	cdr3_aa
TRBJ1-6	NA	NA	11	TRBV28	CATGGNSPLHF
TRBJ2-7	NA	once	15	TRBV11-2	CASNLERGSIYEQYF
TRBJ2-1	TRBD2	NA	13	TRBV27	CASSAGEANEQFF
TRBJ1-6	NA	NA	15	TRBV7-6	CASSLGGPGDSPLHF
TRBJ2-2	NA	once	16	TRBV5-1	CASSLVRTSNTGELFF
TRBJ2-7	TRBD2	NA	13	TRBV29-1	CSALAGGFYEQYF
TRBJ2-7	NA	few	13	TRBV6-1	CASRKRSSYEQYF
TRBJ2-5	NA	NA	13	TRBV30	CAWSVRVQETQYF
TRBJ1-1	TRBD1	NA	17	TRBV14	CASSQVQGIGMNTEAFF
TRBJ1-5	TRBD1	NA	15	TRBV18	CASSPGQGGAQPQHF
TRBJ2-5	NA	once	15	TRBV28	CASSSMTGRVETQYF
TRBJ1-4	NA	NA	13	TRBV4-1	CASSQDVWRKPFF
TRBJ2-2	NA	NA	19	TRBV4-3	CASSQWGGGGATNTGELFF
TRBJ1-6	TRBD1	once	14	TRBV5-5	CASSQGQHNSPLHF
TRBJ2-7	NA	NA	15	TRBV2	CASSEWGLDTYEQYF
TRBJ2-7	TRBD1	NA	14	TRBV18	CASSPRDSSYEQYF
TRBJ1-1	TRBD1	few	15	TRBV5-4	CASSLAGTGYPEAFF
TRBJ1-4	NA	NA	14	TRBV9	CASSVAQGDEKLFF
TRBJ2-7	NA	NA	15	TRBV30	CAWRSTPRSSYEQYF
TRBJ2-1	TRBD2	NA	17	TRBV5-1	CASSVWLGGVTYNEQFF
TRBJ2-7	NA	NA	13	TRBV7-8	CASSLGRIYEQYF
TRBJ1-1	TRBD1	NA	14	TRBV6-1	CASRIGTGVSEAFF
TRBJ1-6	NA	NA	15	TRBV9	CASSVEPGGNSPLHF
TRBJ2-5	TRBD1	NA	14	TRBV6-5	CASSYRGPPETQYF